One sample yielded the 13 T cell receptor beta chains listed below, sequenced in a study of CD8+CD57+ T cells in acquired aplastic anemia listed by TCRdb under 2018. The sequencing machine was an Illumina HiSeq 2000. Genomic DNA was used as template for profiling of TCR beta VDJ combinations and CDR3 sequences. In TCRdb, the public reads were trimmed at Q25 with fastp and aligned with MiXCR, with productive beta chains retained. CDR3 protein sequences are deduplicated, and each keeps its most common genes and DNA. The sample table contains about 180,000 distinct CDR3 sequences; only one count was recorded for around 48% of them. More than 0.85% of the sample is in the top ten clones. Flow cytometry had shown CD8+CD57+ cell expansion in the patients selected for sequencing. The sequencing input was sorted CD4+, CD8+, or CD8+CD57+ T cells (not recorded which) from PBMCs. The receptors here all came from a human donor with aplastic anemia.

The chain couples TRBV2 to TRBJ1-1; tentative D call: TRBD1 (6 bases). Between the trimmed V and J ends, which lost 2 bases and 1 base, there was a span of 17 bases. Germline assignment: CDR1 SNHLY and CDR2 FYNNEI. There are 17 residues in the CDR3. In DNA, the CDR3 is TGTGCCAGCAGTGAAAGGGGGACACTCCCAGAGAACACTGAAGCTTTCTTT. Translation: CASSERGTLPENTEAFF.

J is TRBJ2-2 and V is TRBV24-1; tentative D call: TRBD1 (5 bases). CDR3 length: 15 residues. From germline, CDR1 is KGHDR and CDR2 SFDVKD. The V end lost 3 bases, the J end lost 3 bases, and 10 bases lay between the germline ends. The CDR3 DNA follows: TGTGCCACCAGTGATCTCGACAGAGACACCGGGGAGCTGTTTTTT. As protein: CATSDLDRDTGELFF.

The V call is TRBV6-1, the J call TRBJ2-3; no firm D call. Per the germline V gene, CDR1 is MNHNS and CDR2 is SASEGT. V lost 6 bases, J lost 2 bases, and 15 bases lay in between. CDR3 length: 15 amino acids. CDR3 in amino acids: CASSSLSPHTDTQYF. The CDR3 coding sequence is TGTGCCAGCAGCTCACTGTCCCCCCACACAGATACGCAGTATTTT.

This clonotype was detected ten times or more. This chain links TRBV7-9 with TRBJ1-3; D is unresolved. V lost 4 bases to trimming and J lost 0 bases, with 13 bases between them. This CDR3 contains 16 residues. Germline lookup yields CDR1 SEHNR and CDR2 FQNEAQ (reference sequence). CDR3 bases: TGTGCCAGCAGCTCCCTTTCCCGGTTCTCTGGAAACACCATATATTTT. This gives the protein CASSSLSRFSGNTIYF.

At least ten counts were recorded for this clonotype. The rearrangement joins TRBV4-2 to TRBJ2-7; perhaps D is TRBD1 or TRBD2 (5 bases each). The V and J ends lost 0 bases and 3 bases respectively, with 12 bases between them. Germline CDR1 and CDR2: LGHNA and YNFKEQ. The CDR3 loop spans 15 amino acids. The CDR3 DNA follows: TGTGCCAGCAGCCAAGATTTGGGGGATTACTACGAGCAGTACTTC. Its translation is CASSQDLGDYYEQYF.

This clonotype was detected only once. V usage is TRBV5-8 and J usage is TRBJ1-1; D might be TRBD1 (6 bases). The CDR3 is 14 amino acids. The V end lost 5 bases, the J end lost 2 bases, and 13 bases lay between the germline ends. Germline V gene sequence: CDR1 SGHTS, CDR2 YDEGEE. CDR3 nucleotides: TGTGCCAGCAGAACCGGGACAAGAAACACTGAAGCTTTCTTT. Translation: CASRTGTRNTEAFF.

This clonotype was picked up many times. The chain is built from TRBV9 and TRBJ2-5, with 9 bases identical to TRBD2. Germline CDR1 SGDLS, CDR2 YYNGEE. The CDR3 loop spans 15 amino acids. The V and J ends lost 0 bases and 4 bases, in that order; junction bases with no gene match: 4. CDR3 protein: CASSVVAGARETQYF. CDR3 in DNA: TGTGCCAGCAGCGTAGTAGCGGGGGCCAGAGAGACCCAGTACTTC.

This clonotype was found many times. The chain couples TRBV5-4 to TRBJ2-1; TRBD2 matches 7 bases. The CDR3 covers 13 residues. Germline trimming cut 3 bases from V and 6 bases from J; bases unmatched to any gene: 3. Per the germline V gene, CDR1 is SGHNT and CDR2 is YYREEE (reference sequence). The CDR3 nucleotides read TGTGCCAGCAGCTCGGGAGGAGCCAATGAGCAGTTCTTC. Its protein is CASSSGGANEQFF.

About this clonotype itself: Compared with germline, one end of the junction differs, possibly owing to a read error. V and J are TRBV9 and TRBJ2-3; the D is unclear. The CDR3 has 11 amino acids. Germline CDR1 is SGDLS and CDR2 is YYNGEE. The DNA of the CDR3 is TGTGCTAGCAGCGTGTTAGATACGCAGTATTTT. This gives the protein CASSVLDTQYF.

This clonotype showed up just a few times. A much larger clone sits a single nucleotide away, making a read error possible. The CDR3 loop is CASSALGGATGELFF. CDR3 nucleotides: TGTGCCAGCAGTGCTCTCGGGGGGGCCACCGGGGAGCTGTTTTTT. V is TRBV2 and J is TRBJ2-2; TRBD2 matches 8 bases. CDR3 length: 15 amino acids. Trimming at V came to 4 bases and at J to 4 bases, leaving 5 bases not matched to a gene. Germline V lookup: CDR1 SNHLY, CDR2 FYNNEI. Filled out from reference TRBV2 and TRBJ2-2, the complete variable domain reads EPEVTQTPSHQVTQMGQEVILRCVPISNHLYFYWYRQILGQKVEFLVSFYNNEISEKSEIFDDQFSVERPDGSNFTLKIRSTKLEDSAMYFCASSALGGATGELFFGEGSRLTVL.

Details on this clonotype: At one boundary the junction diverges from the germline segment, which might be a read error. The genes are TRBV5-1 and TRBJ1-6; D remains ambiguous. This CDR3 spans 13 amino acids. Germline V gene sequence: CDR1 SGHRS, CDR2 YFSETQ. This chain's CDR3 is CASSQAQFSPPHF. The CDR3 DNA sequence: TGCGCCAGCAGCCAAGCACAGTTCTCACCCCCCCACTTT.

Many counts were recorded for this clonotype. This chain uses TRBV19 with TRBJ1-4; D unresolved. Germline CDR1 reads LNHDA; CDR2 reads SQIVND (reference sequence). Trimming left V 5 bases short and J 2 bases short, with 3 bases between. CDR3 length: 12 residues. This CDR3 reads CASSLTNEKLFF. The CDR3 nucleotides read TGTGCCAGTAGTCTCACTAATGAAAAACTGTTTTTT.

This clonotype was recorded once. A much larger clone lies a single base off, so this may be a read error. V gene TRBV6-1 combines with J gene TRBJ2-3, with D possibly matching TRBD2 (6 bases). The germline V gene has CDR1 MNHNS and CDR2 SASEGT. The germline V and J ends were trimmed by 5 bases and 0 bases, with 12 bases remaining between them. The CDR3 loop spans 15 amino acids. CDR3 nucleotides: TGTGCCAGCAGTAGAATAGCGGAGAGCACAGATACGCAGTATTTT. Translated, it gives CASSRIAESTDTQYF.